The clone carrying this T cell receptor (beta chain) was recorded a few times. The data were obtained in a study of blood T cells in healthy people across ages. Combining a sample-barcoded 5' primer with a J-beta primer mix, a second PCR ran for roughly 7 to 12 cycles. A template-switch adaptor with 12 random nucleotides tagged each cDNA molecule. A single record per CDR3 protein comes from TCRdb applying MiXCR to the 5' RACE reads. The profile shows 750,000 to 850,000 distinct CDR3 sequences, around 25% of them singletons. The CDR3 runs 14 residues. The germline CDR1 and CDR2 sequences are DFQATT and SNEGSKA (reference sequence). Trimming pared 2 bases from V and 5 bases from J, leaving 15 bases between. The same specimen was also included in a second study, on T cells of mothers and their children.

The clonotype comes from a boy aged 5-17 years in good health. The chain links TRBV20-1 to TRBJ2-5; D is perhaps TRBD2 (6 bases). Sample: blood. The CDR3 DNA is TGCAGTGCTAGATCGGGACTGCAGTGGGAGACCCAGTACTTC. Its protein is CSARSGLQWETQYF.